The source of this T cell receptor beta chain is a study of blood T cell repertoires in COVID-19. TCRdb's copy holds only in-frame clones and misses some; the assay was immunoSEQ multiplex PCR. The sample consists of about 170,000 clones, 80% to 90% of them appearing once. The J segment lost 5 bases and the V segment lost 5 bases, leaving 5 bases of the junction unmatched. The germline gives CDR1 SEHNR, CDR2 FQNEAQ (reference sequence). The CDR3 is made up of 14 amino acids. The chain uses TRBV7-9 and TRBJ1-4; 7 bases map to TRBD1. This TCR was sampled from a woman aged 70-85 years with COVID-19, enrolled during active disease. Sequencing was done on a sample of peripheral blood. The CDR3: CASSQGQLNEKLFF. The CDR3, as DNA: TGTGCCAGCAGCCAGGGACAGCTAAATGAAAAACTGTTTTTT.